The clone carrying this T cell receptor beta chain was found a few times. Those who participated ranged in age from roughly 18 to 89 years and resided in 20 to 30 US areas. Cohort placement rested on clinical history that participants reported themselves. In the authors' methods: Estimation of nucleated cell counts was performed using reference gene primer amplification. Profiled with immunoSEQ multiplex PCR; TCRdb holds only in-frame clones, not every one. Clonal size and the V and J genes are those of that table, whereas D and trimming came from the DNA. The sample records hundreds of thousands of clones, approximately 91% being singletons. This entry belongs to a study of blood T cell repertoires in COVID-19. In the study overall: Sources were T cells, B-cell-depleted T cells, or PBMCs; the material itself was cDNA or gDNA.

The TCR originated in a woman aged 40 to 50 who had recovered from COVID-19. Sequencing was carried out using PBMCs or T cells enriched from blood (not recorded which).

The CDR3 region is CASSARLADTDTQYF. CDR3 nucleotide sequence: TGTGCCAGCAGCGCACGACTAGCGGACACAGATACGCAGTATTTT. The chain combines TRBV9 with TRBJ2-3; 9 nucleotides agree with TRBD2. The CDR3 contains 15 residues. V lost 3 bases to trimming and J lost 2 bases; unmatched junction nucleotides: 4. CDR1 and CDR2 (germline): SGDLS, YYNGEE.